These 20 T cell receptor beta chains were all obtained from the same sample, sequenced in a study of control samples from healthy donors and cancer patients. Profiled with immunoSEQ multiplex PCR; TCRdb holds only in-frame clones, not every one. The sample has some 96,000 clones; over 85% are singletons. Source material: blood. These TCRs come from a man aged 18 to 29 in good health.

The count of this clone is one. The V call is TRBV6-5, the J call TRBJ1-1; D is unresolved. Germline V gene sequence: CDR1 MNHEY, CDR2 SVGAGI. Trimming cost V 6 bases and J 0 bases, with 14 bases left between them. This CDR3 is built from 15 residues. In nucleotides, the CDR3 is TGTGCCAGCAGACCTCCCGGGATCTTGAACACTGAAGCTTTCTTT. This encodes CASRPPGILNTEAFF.

The rearrangement joins TRBV11-2 to TRBJ2-3; D is undetermined. The CDR3 extends over 13 amino acids. Germline loops: CDR1 SGHAT, CDR2 FQNNGV. Trimming removed 10 bases at V and 7 bases at J, with 18 bases between. CDR3 loop: CATLVGSFYTQYF. The CDR3, as DNA: TGTGCCACCCTCGTGGGCAGTTTCTATACGCAGTATTTT.

The rearrangement uses TRBV5-4 and TRBJ1-6; possibly TRBD1 for D (6 bases). V lost 5 bases and J lost 7, with 13 bases in between. Germline CDR1 reads SGHNT; CDR2 reads YYREEE (reference sequence). This CDR3 has 14 residues. As DNA, the CDR3 is TGTGCCAGCAGGCCCGGGACACTAAATTCACCCCTCCACTTT. Its protein product is CASRPGTLNSPLHF.

This clone was observed a single time. J is TRBJ1-4 and V is TRBV25-1, with D unresolved. V dropped 4 bases and J dropped 4 bases, with 10 bases sitting between them. The V gene's germline CDR1 is MGHDK and CDR2 SYGVNS. CDR3 length: 14 residues. The CDR3 nucleotides are TGTGCCAGCAGTGGATCAGGAGGTAATGAAAAACTGTTTTTT. Protein: CASSGSGGNEKLFF. The full variable domain, its missing parts supplied by reference TRBV25-1 and TRBJ1-4, is EADIYQTPRYLVIGTGKKITLECSQTMGHDKMYWYQQDPGMELHLIHYSYGVNSTEKGDLSSESTVSRIRTEHFPLTLESARPSHTSQYLCASSGSGGNEKLFFGSGTQLSVL.

V usage is TRBV19 and J usage is TRBJ2-7, with 8 bases matching TRBD2. The CDR3 is made up of 18 amino acids. V gave up 4 bases and J gave up 0 bases; unmatched junction bases: 14. The germline V gene encodes CDR1 LNHDA and CDR2 SQIVND (reference sequence). The CDR3 spells CASSTKSGGLVSSYEQYF. CDR3 bases: TGTGCCAGTAGTACAAAGAGCGGGGGTCTGGTGAGCTCCTACGAGCAGTACTTC.

The rearrangement uses TRBV7-9 and TRBJ2-1, with D perhaps matching TRBD1 (6 bases). The V gene's germline CDR1 is SEHNR and CDR2 FQNEAQ (reference sequence). Trimming stripped 7 bases from V and 4 bases from J, with 17 bases between. The CDR3 runs to 15 residues. The DNA of the CDR3 is TGTGCCAGCACCCTGGGGACAACCCTTTACAATGAGCAGTTCTTC. It is translated as CASTLGTTLYNEQFF.

This chain links TRBV20-1 with TRBJ2-1, with D possibly matching TRBD2 (6 bases). This CDR3 has 11 amino acids. Germline CDR1 is DFQATT and CDR2 is SNEGSKA (reference sequence). V was pared by 4 bases and J by 15 bases, with 16 bases between. The CDR3 nucleotides are TGCAGTGCTACCTGGGGCGGGACGGGGTTCTTC. This gives the protein CSATWGGTGFF.

The chain recombines TRBV13 with TRBJ2-1, with a possible D match to TRBD2 (5 bases). V lost 1 base to trimming and J lost 8 bases, with 21 bases between them. The CDR3 runs to 17 residues. Germline V gene sequence: CDR1 PRHDT, CDR2 FYEKMQ (reference sequence). The CDR3 loop is CASSLDGMNGPGDEQFF. As DNA, the CDR3 is TGTGCCAGCAGCTTAGACGGGATGAACGGGCCTGGCGATGAGCAGTTCTTC.

CDR3 loop: CAWSVDRSSSYNSPLHF. Written as DNA, the CDR3 is TGTGCCTGGAGTGTAGACAGATCTAGCTCCTATAATTCACCCCTCCACTTT. The chain is built from TRBV30 and TRBJ1-6; possibly TRBD1 for D (5 bases). Trimming shortened V by 0 bases and J by 0 bases, and 12 bases separated the two germline ends. From germline, CDR1 is GTSNPN and CDR2 SVGIG (reference sequence). This CDR3 comprises 17 residues.

The chain combines TRBV19 with TRBJ1-4, with D unclear. Germline loops: CDR1 LNHDA, CDR2 SQIVND (reference sequence). Trimming removed 2 bases from V and 4 bases from J, with 8 bases in between. The CDR3 loop spans 14 amino acids. Written as DNA, the CDR3 is TGTGCCAGTAGTATAAGCCGGAATAATGAAAAACTGTTTTTT. This sequence encodes CASSISRNNEKLFF.

As DNA, the CDR3 is TGTGCCAGCAGTTACGCACAGCCGAACACTGAAGCTTTCTTT. This encodes CASSYAQPNTEAFF. The rearrangement joins TRBV6-5 to TRBJ1-1; D remains unclear. The CDR3 totals 14 residues. Trimming shortened V by 2 bases and J by 1 base, and 8 bases separated the two germline ends. The germline CDR1 and CDR2 sequences are MNHEY and SVGAGI.

This chain joins TRBV2 and TRBJ2-7, with 7 bases lining up with TRBD1. There are 14 residues in the CDR3. Trimming at V came to 10 bases and at J to 1 base, leaving 10 bases not matched to a gene. The V gene's germline CDR1 is SNHLY and CDR2 FYNNEI. CDR3 in DNA: TGTGCCACCCGCCGGGGACAGAGATCCTACGAGCAGTACTTC. Translated: CATRRGQRSYEQYF.

Only one count was recorded for this clone. The chain employs TRBV5-6 and TRBJ1-1; no definite D call. Trimming cost V 3 bases and J 1 base, with 13 bases left between them. The CDR3 length is 15 residues. CDR1 and CDR2 (germline): SGHDT, YYEEEE. The CDR3 loop is CASSSIPRGNTEAFF. The CDR3 nucleotides are TGTGCCAGCAGCTCGATCCCCCGGGGGAACACTGAAGCTTTCTTT.

The chain joins TRBV6-1 to TRBJ1-5; D is unclear. Germline V gene lookup returns CDR1 MNHNS and CDR2 SASEGT. Deletions cut 0 bases from V and 6 bases from J, with 15 bases between. There are 16 residues in the CDR3. The CDR3 DNA is TGTGCCAGCAGTGAAGCGCTCGAGGGAGGCGGTCAGCCCCAGCATTTT. As protein: CASSEALEGGGQPQHF.

The chain couples TRBV2 to TRBJ2-7, with D possibly matching TRBD1 (5 bases). CDR3 length equals 13 residues. Trimming removed 7 bases at V and 0 bases at J, with 10 bases between. Germline V gene lookup returns CDR1 SNHLY and CDR2 FYNNEI. The CDR3 sequence: CASKRDSSYEQYF. The CDR3 bases are TGTGCCAGCAAGCGCGACAGCTCCTACGAGCAGTACTTC.

V is TRBV15 and J is TRBJ2-7, with 11 positions matching TRBD2. With V trimmed by 4 bases and J by 5 bases, 7 bases remained unmatched. This CDR3 spans 15 amino acids. CDR1 is LNHNV, CDR2 YYDKDF, per germline (reference sequence). CDR3 residues: CATSITGTSGDEQYF. The DNA for the CDR3 is TGTGCCACCAGCATAACCGGGACTAGCGGCGACGAGCAGTACTTC.

This clone is a singleton in its sample. V is TRBV2 and J is TRBJ1-1, with D possibly being TRBD1 (5 bases). The CDR3 contains 14 residues. V was pared by 7 bases and J by 5 bases, with 17 bases between. The germline CDR1 and CDR2 sequences are SNHLY and FYNNEI. CDR3 nucleotide sequence: TGTGCCAGCAAACCGGACGGCGGGGGGACTGAAGCTTTCTTT. Amino acids: CASKPDGGGTEAFF.

The V and J genes are TRBV6-5 and TRBJ2-7; possibly TRBD2 for D (5 bases). The V gene lost 11 bases and the J gene lost 8 bases, with 22 bases spanning the gap. CDR1 is MNHEY and CDR2 is SVGAGI in the germline V gene. The CDR3 runs 13 residues. CDR3: CALGGRDPMKQYF. The CDR3 DNA reads as TGTGCCCTCGGAGGTAGAGATCCTATGAAGCAGTACTTC.

The chain carries TRBV4-1 and TRBJ1-2; D unclear. Per the germline V gene, CDR1 is MGHRA and CDR2 is YSYEKL. This CDR3 contains 15 residues. V shed 1 base and J shed 0 bases, with 9 bases lying between them. CDR3 residues: CASSQVLGTNYGYTF. CDR3 bases: TGCGCCAGCAGCCAAGTACTAGGTACTAACTATGGCTACACCTTC.

V is TRBV19 and J is TRBJ2-7; D remains unclear. CDR1 LNHDA and CDR2 SQIVND come from the germline V gene (reference sequence). This CDR3 is 13 amino acids long. V was cut by 5 bases and J by 4 bases, with 12 bases left in between. CDR3 region: CASSESQIYEQYF. The CDR3 DNA is TGTGCCAGTAGTGAGTCCCAGATTTACGAGCAGTACTTC.